These 15 T cell receptor beta chains share one sample of origin, sequenced in a study of CD8 T cells in Susac syndrome. An amount of RNA that ranged from 0.5 to 1 ug was reverse transcribed with random hexamers. TCRdb recomputed calls from the immunoSEQ multiplex PCR reads with MiXCR, one row per CDR3 protein. The sample yields about 200,000 distinct CDR3 sequences, roughly 94% seen once. The source material was CD4+ T cells from PBMCs. The receptors here all came from a human donor in good health.

V is TRBV20-1 and J is TRBJ2-1, with D tentatively TRBD2 (5 bases). The CDR3 is 11 amino acids. V was pared by 5 bases and J by 15 bases, with 17 bases between. CDR1 and CDR2 (germline): DFQATT, SNEGSKA (reference sequence). CDR3 amino acids: CSASLARSGFF. The CDR3 DNA is TGCAGTGCTTCTTTAGCGAGGTCCGGGTTCTTC.

The CDR3 sequence: CSAPPSTAGVDSYNEQFF. The CDR3 coding sequence is TGCAGTGCCCCTCCCTCGACAGCGGGAGTCGACTCCTACAATGAGCAGTTCTTC. This chain links TRBV20-1 with TRBJ2-1, with TRBD2 identical over 8 bases. The CDR3 consists of 18 residues. In germline, CDR1 is DFQATT, CDR2 SNEGSKA (reference sequence). With V trimmed by 6 bases and J by 0 bases, 16 bases remained unmatched.

J is TRBJ1-2 and V is TRBV29-1; D remains unclear. This CDR3 comprises 12 residues. Germline CDR1 and CDR2: SQVTM and ANQGSEA. Trimming cost V 0 bases and J 5 bases, with 7 bases left between them. The CDR3 sequence is CSVEEPGYGYTF. In DNA form, the CDR3 reads TGCAGCGTTGAAGAACCGGGGTATGGCTACACCTTC.

This chain connects TRBV30 to TRBJ2-5; the match to TRBD2 covers 8 bases. V dropped 3 bases and J dropped 7; count of bases not matched to a gene: 7. The CDR3 spans 13 residues. The germline V gene has CDR1 GTSNPN and CDR2 SVGIG (reference sequence). The CDR3 DNA reads TGTGCCTGGAGCGGCGGGAGGCATGGGACCCAGTACTTC. As protein: CAWSGGRHGTQYF.

The chain couples TRBV3-1 to TRBJ2-7, with 11 bases that match TRBD1. The CDR3 is 16 residues long. Losses at the gene ends were 3 bases for V and 2 bases for J; bases not matched to a gene: 6. CDR1 LGHDT and CDR2 YNNKEL come from the germline V gene (reference sequence). The CDR3 loop reads CASSHRTGGEPYEQYV. For the CDR3, the DNA is TGTGCCAGCAGCCACCGGACAGGGGGCGAGCCCTACGAGCAGTACGTC.

Written as DNA, the CDR3 is TGCAGTGCTAGAGATAGTGGGGACAGGGGCTCCAAGCAGTACTTC. It codes for CSARDSGDRGSKQYF. The chain combines TRBV20-1 with TRBJ2-7, with 10 bases lining up with TRBD1. V lost 0 bases and J lost 8; bases outside the gene matches: 10. There are 15 residues in the CDR3. Germline-derived CDR1 and CDR2 are DFQATT and SNEGSKA (reference sequence).

The chain joins TRBV11-2 to TRBJ2-3; 8 bases line up with TRBD2. Germline V lookup: CDR1 SGHAT, CDR2 FQNNGV. Germline trimming cut 7 bases from V and 2 bases from J; bases unmatched to any gene: 5. The CDR3 consists of 14 residues. This chain's CDR3 is CASKAGASTDTQYF. The CDR3 nucleotides are TGTGCCAGCAAAGCGGGAGCTTCCACAGATACGCAGTATTTT.

The V call is TRBV7-2, the J call TRBJ2-3; D possibly corresponds to TRBD2 (5 bases). V shed 4 bases and J shed 3 bases, with 14 bases lying between them. Germline V lookup: CDR1 SGHTA, CDR2 FQGNSA. The CDR3 contains 15 residues. CDR3 in amino acids: CASSSPGGRTDTQYF. The CDR3 DNA follows: TGTGCCAGCAGCTCCCCGGGCGGGCGTACAGATACGCAGTATTTT.

V gene TRBV28 combines with J gene TRBJ2-3, with 13 bases lining up with TRBD2. Germline-derived CDR1 and CDR2 are MDHEN and SYDVKM. This CDR3 region has 14 residues. J was trimmed by 6 bases and V by 8 bases; bases with no gene match: 5. CDR3 residues: CASCRTSGSDTQYF. The CDR3 nucleotides are TGTGCCAGCTGTCGGACTAGCGGGAGTGATACGCAGTATTTT.

This clonotype was seen a single time. V and J are TRBV6-2 or TRBV6-3 and TRBJ2-5; the D is unclear. Germline CDR1 reads MNHEY; CDR2 reads SVGEGT. CDR3 length equals 11 residues. The ends were cut back, 1 base at V and 4 bases at J, with 1 base in the middle. The CDR3 DNA sequence: TGTGCCAGCAGTTACTTAGAGACCCAGTACTTC. This gives the protein CASSYLETQYF.

CDR3: CASSYEGLYEQYF. The CDR3 DNA reads TGTGCCAGCAGTTATGAGGGGCTCTACGAGCAGTACTTC. The chain has TRBV6-6 and TRBJ2-7, with D possibly called TRBD1 or TRBD2 (5 bases each). Per the germline V gene, CDR1 is MNHNY and CDR2 is SVGAGI (reference sequence). The CDR3 has 13 residues. Trimming removed 3 bases at V and 3 bases at J, with 9 bases between.

The rearrangement joins TRBV9 to TRBJ2-1; D could derive from TRBD1 or TRBD2 (5 bases each). Germline-derived CDR1 and CDR2 are SGDLS and YYNGEE. The CDR3 is made up of 15 amino acids. V dropped 4 bases and J dropped 5 bases, with 16 bases sitting between them. For the CDR3, the DNA is TGTGCCAGCAGCCGCCCGGGACGTAGTAACAATGAGCAGTTCTTC. It specifies CASSRPGRSNNEQFF.

The CDR3 nucleotides read TGTGCCACCAGCAACAGGGCTGGGGCCAACGTCCTGACTTTC. It is translated as CATSNRAGANVLTF. The chain joins TRBV24-1 to TRBJ2-6; possibly TRBD1 for D (6 bases). Germline V CDR1 and CDR2: KGHDR, SFDVKD. The CDR3 is 14 residues long. Trimming stripped 7 bases from V and 2 bases from J, with 8 bases between.

This clonotype has only one observation. The gene calls are TRBV6-5 and TRBJ2-5; a weak D match, TRBD2 (5 bases). Germline lookup yields CDR1 MNHEY and CDR2 SVGAGI. This CDR3 comprises 14 residues. CDR3 coding DNA: TGTGCGTGCTGCGGAGCGGTGGGAGAAGAGACCCAGTACTTC. This sequence encodes CACCGAVGEETQYF.

The chain is built from TRBV10-2 and TRBJ1-3; a possible D gene is TRBD1 (6 bases). CDR1 is WSHSY, CDR2 SAAADI, per germline. The CDR3 contains 14 residues. Deletions cut 8 bases from V and 4 bases from J, with 15 bases between. This chain's CDR3 is CASARGADGNTIYF. The CDR3 DNA is TGCGCCAGCGCCCGGGGGGCGGACGGAAACACCATATATTTT.